Given below is one T cell receptor (beta chain) in context. What it binds is unknown. This sample is part of a study of T cells in Graves' hyperthyroidism and ophthalmopathy. General study findings and limits: Most thyroid-expanded clonotypes above 0.001 were also found in blood. From stable hyperthyroidism, ophthalmopathy was set apart by a 13 V-J model. Before onset, ophthalmopathy was predicted by the model a median around 6.2 months earlier.

Clinical symptoms, serum thyroxine and TRAb, thyroid ultrasound and orbital computed tomography were used for the diagnoses. What was amplified from RNA transcripts were TCR beta CDR3 regions. HTBI primers were the set used in a first-round RT-PCR of the TCR CDR3. TCRdb analysed the multiplex PCR reads with MiXCR anew, one entry per CDR3 protein. This sample carries roughly 250,000 distinct CDR3 sequences, less than 20% of them seen once, and the ten largest clones take around 26%. Germline V gene data show CDR1 as DFQATT and CDR2 as SNEGSKA (reference sequence). V gave up 5 bases and J gave up 2 bases; unmatched junction bases: 8. The CDR3 consists of 15 residues.

The chain joins TRBV20-1 to TRBJ2-7, with 11 bases aligning to TRBD2. This TCR derives from a young woman with Graves' ophthalmopathy. Sequenced input: blood. The CDR3 here is CSASDTSGGPYEQYF. The CDR3 DNA reads TGCAGTGCTTCGGACACTAGCGGGGGACCCTACGAGCAGTACTTC.